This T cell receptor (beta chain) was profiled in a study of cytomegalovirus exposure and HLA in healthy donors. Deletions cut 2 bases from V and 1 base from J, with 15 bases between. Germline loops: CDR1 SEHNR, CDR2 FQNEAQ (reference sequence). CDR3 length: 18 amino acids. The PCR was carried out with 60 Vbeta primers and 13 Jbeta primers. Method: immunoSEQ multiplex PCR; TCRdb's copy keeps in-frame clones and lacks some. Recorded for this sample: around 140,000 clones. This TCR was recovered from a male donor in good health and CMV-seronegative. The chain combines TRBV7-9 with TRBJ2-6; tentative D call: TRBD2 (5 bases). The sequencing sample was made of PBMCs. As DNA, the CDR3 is TGTGCCAGCAGCTTACCTACGGGGTACGAATCTGGGGCCAACGTCCTGACTTTC. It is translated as CASSLPTGYESGANVLTF.